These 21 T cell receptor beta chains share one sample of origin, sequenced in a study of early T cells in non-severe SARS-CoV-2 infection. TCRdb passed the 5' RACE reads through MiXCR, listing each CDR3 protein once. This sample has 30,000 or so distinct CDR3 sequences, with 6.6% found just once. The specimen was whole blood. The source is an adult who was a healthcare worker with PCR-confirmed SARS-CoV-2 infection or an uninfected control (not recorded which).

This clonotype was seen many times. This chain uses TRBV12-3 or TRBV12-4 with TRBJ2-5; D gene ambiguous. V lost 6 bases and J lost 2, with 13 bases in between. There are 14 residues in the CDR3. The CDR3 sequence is CASSPRTDQETQYF. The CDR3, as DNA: TGTGCCAGCAGCCCCCGGACGGATCAAGAGACCCAGTACTTC.

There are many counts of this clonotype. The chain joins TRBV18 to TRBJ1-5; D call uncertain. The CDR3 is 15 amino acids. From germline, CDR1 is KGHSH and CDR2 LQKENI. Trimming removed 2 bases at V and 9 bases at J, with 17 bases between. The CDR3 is CASSPTKYESTPQHF. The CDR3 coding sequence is TGTGCCAGCTCACCAACGAAATACGAGAGTACGCCCCAGCATTTT.

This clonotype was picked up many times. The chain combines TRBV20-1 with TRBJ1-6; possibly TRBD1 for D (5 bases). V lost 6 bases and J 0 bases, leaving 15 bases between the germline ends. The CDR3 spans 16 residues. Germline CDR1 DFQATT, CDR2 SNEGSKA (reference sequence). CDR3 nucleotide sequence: TGCAGTGCACCGCGACAGCTGAGCTCCTATAATTCACCCCTCCACTTT. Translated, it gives CSAPRQLSSYNSPLHF.

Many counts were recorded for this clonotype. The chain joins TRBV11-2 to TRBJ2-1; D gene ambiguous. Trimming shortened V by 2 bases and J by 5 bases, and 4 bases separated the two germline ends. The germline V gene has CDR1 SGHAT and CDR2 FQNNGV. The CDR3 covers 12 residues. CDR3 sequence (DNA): TGTGCCAGCAGCTTAAACCACAATGAGCAGTTCTTC. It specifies CASSLNHNEQFF.

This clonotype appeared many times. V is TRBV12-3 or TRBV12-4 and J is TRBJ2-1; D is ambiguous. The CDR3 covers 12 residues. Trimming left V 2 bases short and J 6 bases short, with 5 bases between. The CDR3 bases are TGTGCCAGCAGTTTAACCGTCAATGAGCAGTTCTTC. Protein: CASSLTVNEQFF.

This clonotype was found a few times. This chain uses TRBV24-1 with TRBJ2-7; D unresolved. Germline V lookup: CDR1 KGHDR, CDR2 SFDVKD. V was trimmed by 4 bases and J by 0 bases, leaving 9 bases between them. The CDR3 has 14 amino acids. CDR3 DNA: TGTGCCACCAGTGACTCGGGCCTCTCCTACGAGCAGTACTTC. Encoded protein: CATSDSGLSYEQYF.

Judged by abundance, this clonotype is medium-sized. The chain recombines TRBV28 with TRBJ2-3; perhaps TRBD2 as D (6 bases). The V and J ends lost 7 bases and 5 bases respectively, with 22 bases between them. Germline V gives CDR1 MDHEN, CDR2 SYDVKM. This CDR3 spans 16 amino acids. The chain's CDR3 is CASKGGVVSTRDTQYF. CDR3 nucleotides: TGTGCCAGCAAAGGCGGGGTAGTCTCGACGAGAGATACGCAGTATTTT.

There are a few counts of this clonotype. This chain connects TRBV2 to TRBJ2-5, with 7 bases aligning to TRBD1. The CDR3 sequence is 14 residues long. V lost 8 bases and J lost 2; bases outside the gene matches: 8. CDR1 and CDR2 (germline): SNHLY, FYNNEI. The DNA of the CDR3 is TGTGCCAGCCAGCCCGGGACAGCTCAAGAGACCCAGTACTTC. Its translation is CASQPGTAQETQYF.

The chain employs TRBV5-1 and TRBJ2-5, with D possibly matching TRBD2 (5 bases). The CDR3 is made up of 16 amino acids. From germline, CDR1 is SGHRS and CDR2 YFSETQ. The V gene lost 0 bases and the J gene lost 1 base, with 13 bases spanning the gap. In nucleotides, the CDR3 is TGCGCCAGCAGCTTGGCAAGCGGATCCGGCCAAGAGACCCAGTACTTC. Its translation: CASSLASGSGQETQYF.

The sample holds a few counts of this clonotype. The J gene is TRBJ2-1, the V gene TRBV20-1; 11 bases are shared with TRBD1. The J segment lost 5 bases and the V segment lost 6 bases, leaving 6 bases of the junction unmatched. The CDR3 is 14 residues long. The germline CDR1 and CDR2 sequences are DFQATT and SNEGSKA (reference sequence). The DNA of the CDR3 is TGCAGTGCGGGCGGGGACAGGGGGAACAATGAGCAGTTCTTC. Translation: CSAGGDRGNNEQFF.

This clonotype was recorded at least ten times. The CDR3 spells CASSIQGAGQPQHF. The DNA of the CDR3 is TGTGCCAGTAGTATACAGGGGGCAGGTCAGCCCCAGCATTTT. The chain employs TRBV19 and TRBJ1-5, with 8 bases aligning to TRBD1. Unmatched junction bases numbered 3, after V lost 2 bases and J lost 6 bases. Germline V CDR1 and CDR2: LNHDA, SQIVND (reference sequence). This CDR3 is built from 14 residues.

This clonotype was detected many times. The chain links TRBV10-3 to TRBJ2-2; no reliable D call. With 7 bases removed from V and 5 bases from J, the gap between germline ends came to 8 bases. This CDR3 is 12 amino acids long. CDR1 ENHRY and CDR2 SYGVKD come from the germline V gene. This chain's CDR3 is CAIKMETGELFF. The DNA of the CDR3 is TGTGCCATCAAGATGGAAACCGGGGAGCTGTTTTTT.

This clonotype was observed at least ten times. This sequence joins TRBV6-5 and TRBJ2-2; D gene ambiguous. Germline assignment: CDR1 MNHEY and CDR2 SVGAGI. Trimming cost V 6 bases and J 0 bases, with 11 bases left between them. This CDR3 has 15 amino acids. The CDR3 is CASREGRANTGELFF. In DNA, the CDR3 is TGTGCCAGCAGAGAAGGGCGAGCGAACACCGGGGAGCTGTTTTTT.

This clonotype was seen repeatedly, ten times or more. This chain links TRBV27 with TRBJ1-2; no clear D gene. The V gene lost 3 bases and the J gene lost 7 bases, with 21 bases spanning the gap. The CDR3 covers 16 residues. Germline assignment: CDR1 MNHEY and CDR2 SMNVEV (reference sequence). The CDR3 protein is CASSFLEQRFRSGYTF. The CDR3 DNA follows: TGTGCCAGCAGTTTCCTAGAGCAGCGCTTTAGGAGTGGCTACACCTTC.

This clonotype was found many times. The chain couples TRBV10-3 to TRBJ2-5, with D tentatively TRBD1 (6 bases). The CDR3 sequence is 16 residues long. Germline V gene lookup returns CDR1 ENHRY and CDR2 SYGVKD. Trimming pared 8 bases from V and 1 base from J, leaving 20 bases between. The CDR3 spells CAIAVSGHRFQETQYF. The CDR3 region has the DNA TGTGCCATCGCGGTGTCGGGACACCGATTCCAAGAGACCCAGTACTTC.

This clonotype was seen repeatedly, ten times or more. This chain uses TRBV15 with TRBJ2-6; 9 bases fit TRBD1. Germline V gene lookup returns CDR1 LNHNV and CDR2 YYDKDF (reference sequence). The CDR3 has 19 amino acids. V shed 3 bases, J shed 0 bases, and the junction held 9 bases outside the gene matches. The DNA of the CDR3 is TGTGCCACCAGCAGCCCCCCCGGGACAGGGCGCTCTGGGGCCAACGTCCTGACTTTC. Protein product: CATSSPPGTGRSGANVLTF.

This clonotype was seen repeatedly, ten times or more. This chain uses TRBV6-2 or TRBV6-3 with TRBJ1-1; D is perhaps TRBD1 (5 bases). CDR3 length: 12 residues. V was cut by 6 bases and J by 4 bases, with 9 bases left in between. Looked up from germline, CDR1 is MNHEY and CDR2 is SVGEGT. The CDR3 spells CASRIGGTEAFF. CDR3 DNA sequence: TGTGCCAGCAGAATCGGGGGCACTGAAGCTTTCTTT.

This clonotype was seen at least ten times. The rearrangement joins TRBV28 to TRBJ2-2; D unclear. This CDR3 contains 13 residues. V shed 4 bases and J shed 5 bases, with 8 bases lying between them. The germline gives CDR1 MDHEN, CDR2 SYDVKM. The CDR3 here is CASSSGGTGELFF. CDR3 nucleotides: TGTGCCAGCAGTTCAGGCGGAACCGGGGAGCTGTTTTTT.

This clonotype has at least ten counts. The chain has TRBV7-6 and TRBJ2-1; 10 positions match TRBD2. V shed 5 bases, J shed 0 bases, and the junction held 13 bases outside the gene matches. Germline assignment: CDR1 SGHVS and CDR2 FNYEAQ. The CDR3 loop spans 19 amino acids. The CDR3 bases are TGTGCCAGCAGCCAGGGGCTAGCGGGAGTCCCTAGCTCCTACAATGAGCAGTTCTTC. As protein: CASSQGLAGVPSSYNEQFF. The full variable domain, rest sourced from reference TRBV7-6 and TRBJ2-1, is GAGVSQSPRYKVTKRGQDVALRCDPISGHVSLYWYRQALGQGPEFLTYFNYEAQQDKSGLPNDRFSAERPEGSISTLTIQRTEQRDSAMYRCASSQGLAGVPSSYNEQFFGPGTRLTVL.

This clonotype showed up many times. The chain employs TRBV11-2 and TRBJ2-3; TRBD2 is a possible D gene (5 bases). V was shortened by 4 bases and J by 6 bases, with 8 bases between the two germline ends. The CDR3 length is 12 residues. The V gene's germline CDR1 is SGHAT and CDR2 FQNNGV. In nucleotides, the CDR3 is TGTGCCAGCAGCTCCACTAGGGATACGCAGTATTTT. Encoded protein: CASSSTRDTQYF.

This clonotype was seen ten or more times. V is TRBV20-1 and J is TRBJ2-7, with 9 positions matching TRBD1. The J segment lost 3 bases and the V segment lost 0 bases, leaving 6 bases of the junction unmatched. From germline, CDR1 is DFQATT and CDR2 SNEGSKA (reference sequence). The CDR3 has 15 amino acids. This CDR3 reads CSARDPQGANYEQYF. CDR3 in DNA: TGCAGTGCTAGAGATCCACAGGGGGCAAACTACGAGCAGTACTTC.